The 6 T cell receptor beta chains below come from one sample, sequenced in a study of T-cell memory formation after mild COVID-19. TCRdb recomputed calls from the 5' RACE reads with MiXCR, one row per CDR3 protein. Seen here are some 290,000 distinct CDR3 sequences, about a sixth observed once, and the top ten hold 20% to 25%. Sequenced input: PBMCs or a T cell subset sorted from them (not recorded which). The receptor source for this set is a man aged 18 to 35 who had mild COVID-19 (a few samples of this study predate the infection). Cell type and time point are not known.

Only a few counts were recorded for this clonotype. The rearrangement uses TRBV15 and TRBJ1-6; TRBD1 agrees at 7 bases. The CDR3 spans 14 residues. CDR1 and CDR2 from the germline V gene are LNHNV and YYDKDF (reference sequence). With 0 bases clipped from V and 14 bases from J, the junction kept 7 bases outside the gene matches. For the CDR3, the DNA is TGTGCCACCAGCAGAGATCGACAGGGTCCGTCCCTCCACTTT. Its protein is CATSRDRQGPSLHF.

This clonotype has only a few counts. V gene TRBV4-1 combines with J gene TRBJ2-2; D is perhaps TRBD1 (7 bases). V lost 4 bases and J lost 4, with 16 bases in between. In germline, CDR1 is MGHRA, CDR2 YSYEKL. The CDR3 consists of 16 residues. CDR3 protein: CASSRLTGTPTGELFF. Written as DNA, the CDR3 is TGCGCCAGCAGCCGACTGACAGGGACTCCCACCGGGGAGCTGTTTTTT.

The rearrangement joins TRBV6-5 to TRBJ2-5; TRBD2 is a possible D gene (5 bases). V lost 7 bases to trimming and J lost 9 bases, with 18 bases between them. The germline V gene encodes CDR1 MNHEY and CDR2 SVGAGI. The CDR3 has 13 residues. The CDR3 DNA sequence: TGTGCCAGCATGTTCCAGCTGGATAGCGCCCAGTACTTC. Protein sequence: CASMFQLDSAQYF.

This clonotype has a handful of counts. This chain connects TRBV5-1 to TRBJ1-2; 7 bases map to TRBD1. CDR1 is SGHRS and CDR2 is YFSETQ in the germline V gene. The CDR3 loop spans 15 amino acids. V shed 3 bases, J shed 9 bases, and the junction held 14 bases outside the gene matches. The CDR3 DNA reads TGCGCCAGCAGCTCCTTCTCGACAGGGAAGGAACGCTACACCTTC. Translating gives CASSSFSTGKERYTF.

This clonotype was detected only a few times. V is TRBV7-2 and J is TRBJ2-7, with 11 bases that match TRBD2. Germline V gene lookup returns CDR1 SGHTA and CDR2 FQGNSA. CDR3 length: 15 amino acids. V lost 5 bases and J lost 2; bases outside the gene matches: 5. CDR3 nucleotides: TGTGCCAGCAGCCAAACTAGCGGGGGACCCTACGAGCAGTACTTC. Encoded protein: CASSQTSGGPYEQYF. Looking up the rest from reference TRBV7-2 and TRBJ2-7 gives the full variable domain: GAGVSQSPSNKVTEKGKDVELRCDPISGHTALYWYRQSLGQGLEFLIYFQGNSAPDKSGLPSDRFSAERTGGSVSTLTIQRTQQEDSAVYLCASSQTSGGPYEQYFGPGTRLTVT.

A few counts support this clonotype. V is TRBV9 and J is TRBJ1-3; D ambiguous. Germline lookup yields CDR1 SGDLS and CDR2 YYNGEE. There are 12 residues in the CDR3. Trimming took 7 bases from V and 6 from J, leaving 11 bases between them. In DNA, the CDR3 is TGTGCCAGCCAACGGGAGCAAAACACCATATATTTT. It is translated as CASQREQNTIYF.